The T cell receptor beta chain described here comes from a study of CD8+CD57+ T cells in acquired aplastic anemia. General study points: About 29 CD8+ CDR3 sequences occurred in both the patients and the controls. Significant differences in CD8+ Simpson's diversity were not observed between patients and controls.

This clonotype was observed once. What it recognizes is unknown. CDR3 and TCR beta VDJ profiling relied on genomic DNA as the template. One entry per CDR3 protein, called by TCRdb with MiXCR from the reads. The data contain 400,000 to 450,000 distinct CDR3 sequences, roughly 64% of them seen just once; the ten biggest clones take up 4%. This CDR3 has 14 residues. CDR1 and CDR2 from the germline V gene are SEHNR and FQNEAQ (reference sequence). Trimming removed 1 base from V and 3 bases from J; junction bases left unmatched: 3. The chain carries TRBV7-9 and TRBJ2-7; 7 bases fit TRBD1. The specimen was sorted CD4+, CD8+, or CD8+CD57+ T cells (not recorded which) from PBMCs. The receptor was derived from a human donor in good health, serving as a control. The CDR3: CASSLVGQDYEQYF. The CDR3 region has the DNA TGTGCCAGCAGCTTAGTTGGACAGGACTACGAGCAGTACTTC.